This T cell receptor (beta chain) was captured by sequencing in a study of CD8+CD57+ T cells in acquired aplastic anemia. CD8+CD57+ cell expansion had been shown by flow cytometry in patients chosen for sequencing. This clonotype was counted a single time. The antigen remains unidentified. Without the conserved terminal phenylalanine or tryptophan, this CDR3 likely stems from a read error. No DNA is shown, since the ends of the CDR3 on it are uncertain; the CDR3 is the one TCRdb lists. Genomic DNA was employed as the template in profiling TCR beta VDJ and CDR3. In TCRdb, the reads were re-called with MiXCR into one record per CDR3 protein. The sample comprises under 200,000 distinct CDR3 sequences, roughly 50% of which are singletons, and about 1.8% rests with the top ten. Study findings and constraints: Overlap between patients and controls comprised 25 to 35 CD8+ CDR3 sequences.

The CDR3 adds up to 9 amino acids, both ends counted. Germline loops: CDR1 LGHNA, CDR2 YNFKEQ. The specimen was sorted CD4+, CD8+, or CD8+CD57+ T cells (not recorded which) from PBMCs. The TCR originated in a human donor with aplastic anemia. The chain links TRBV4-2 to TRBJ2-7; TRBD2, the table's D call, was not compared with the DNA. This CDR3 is CASSQAGTS.